This passage covers 15 T cell receptor beta chains from one sample sequenced in a study of shared clonotypes between healthy human individuals. This table comes from immunoSEQ multiplex PCR, and its TCRdb copy is limited to in-frame clones, with some not included. The top ten hold under 0.45% of the sample, which has more than 2,000,000 clones, approximately 93% seen once. The sequencing sample was made of naive CD4+ T cells from PBMCs. This sample's subset: CD45RA+ positively selected. These receptors all stem from a man in his late teens or twenties in good health. Some clones in this sample may be carry-over from other donors' samples.

The genes are TRBV7-9 and TRBJ1-5; TRBD1 matches at 8 bases. The germline CDR1 and CDR2 sequences are SEHNR and FQNEAQ (reference sequence). The CDR3 totals 13 residues. Unmatched junction bases numbered 3, after V lost 6 bases and J lost 5 bases. The CDR3 protein is CASRPTGDQPQHF. The CDR3 nucleotides are TGTGCCAGCAGGCCGACAGGGGATCAGCCCCAGCATTTT.

The CDR3 DNA reads as TGTGCCAGCAGCCAGACTAGCGACGAGCAGTACTTC. Translation: CASSQTSDEQYF. The chain links TRBV4-2 to TRBJ2-7; 8 positions agree with TRBD2. The CDR3 is 12 amino acids. Losses at the gene ends were 3 bases for V and 5 bases for J; bases not matched to a gene: 0. Looked up from germline, CDR1 is LGHNA and CDR2 is YNFKEQ.

The chain recombines TRBV2 with TRBJ2-1; D uncertain. The CDR3 is made up of 14 amino acids. V was pared by 0 bases and J by 10 bases, with 13 bases between. Per germline, CDR1 SNHLY and CDR2 FYNNEI. CDR3 DNA: TGTGCCAGCAGTGAAGCGCTTTGGGGTGGAGAGCAGTTCTTC. It translates to CASSEALWGGEQFF.

The chain couples TRBV4-1 to TRBJ2-3; TRBD1 agrees at 9 bases. The germline CDR1 and CDR2 sequences are MGHRA and YSYEKL. The CDR3 has 16 amino acids. The junction had 7 bases not matched to a gene; V was cut back by 3 bases and J by 3 bases. CDR3: CASSQTGTGLTDTQYF. In nucleotides, the CDR3 is TGCGCCAGCAGCCAGACCGGGACAGGGCTAACAGATACGCAGTATTTT.

This rearrangement joins TRBV14 to TRBJ1-1, with TRBD1 identical over 8 bases. Germline CDR1 and CDR2: SGHDN and FVKESK. This CDR3 has 13 amino acids. V was clipped by 4 bases and J by 5 bases; unmatched bases: 3. The CDR3 here is CASSRQGITEAFF. The CDR3 DNA follows: TGTGCCAGCAGCCGACAGGGGATAACTGAAGCTTTCTTT.

This clone was seen once. V and J are TRBV5-1 and TRBJ1-3; no reliable D call. CDR3 size: 14 residues. Trimming removed 4 bases at V and 0 bases at J, with 8 bases between. CDR1 and CDR2 (germline): SGHRS, YFSETQ. Here the CDR3 reads CASSAGFSGNTIYF. The CDR3 DNA sequence: TGCGCCAGCAGCGCGGGGTTCTCTGGAAACACCATATATTTT. The full variable domain, rest sourced from reference TRBV5-1 and TRBJ1-3, is KAGVTQTPRYLIKTRGQQVTLSCSPISGHRSVSWYQQTPGQGLQFLFEYFSETQRNKGNFPGRFSGRQFSNSRSEMNVSTLELGDSALYLCASSAGFSGNTIYFGEGSWLTVV.

The V gene is TRBV27, the J gene TRBJ2-2; no clear D. V gave up 3 bases and J gave up 6 bases, with 8 bases separating them. The CDR3 is 13 residues long. CDR1 and CDR2 from the germline V gene are MNHEY and SMNVEV (reference sequence). CDR3 protein: CASSFEAAGELFF. CDR3 bases: TGTGCCAGCAGTTTTGAGGCTGCCGGGGAGCTGTTTTTT.

This chain uses TRBV5-1 with TRBJ2-1, with no clear D. V was clipped by 0 bases and J by 9 bases, with 7 bases between them. There are 12 residues in the CDR3. Germline V lookup: CDR1 SGHRS, CDR2 YFSETQ. For the CDR3, the DNA is TGCGCCAGCAGCTTGGGAAATAGTGAGCAGTTCTTC. Translating it yields CASSLGNSEQFF.

The rearrangement uses TRBV28 and TRBJ2-5; the D is unclear. Trimming cost V 8 bases and J 5 bases, with 15 bases left between them. The CDR3 consists of 13 residues. The germline V gene has CDR1 MDHEN and CDR2 SYDVKM. CDR3 sequence (DNA): TGTGCCAGCCGTCCGGGCCTCCGGGAGACCCAGTACTTC. Residues: CASRPGLRETQYF.

This chain uses TRBV9 with TRBJ2-5, with D unresolved. The germline V and J ends were trimmed by 0 bases and 2 bases, with 11 bases remaining between them. CDR3 length equals 15 residues. The V gene's germline CDR1 is SGDLS and CDR2 YYNGEE. CDR3 in amino acids: CASSVGGSRQETQYF. For the CDR3, the DNA is TGTGCCAGCAGCGTAGGGGGTAGCAGACAAGAGACCCAGTACTTC. The full variable domain, rest sourced from reference TRBV9 and TRBJ2-5, is DSGVTQTPKHLITATGQRVTLRCSPRSGDLSVYWYQQSLDQGLQFLIQYYNGEERAKGNILERFSAQQFPDLHSELNLSSLELGDSALYFCASSVGGSRQETQYFGPGTRLLVL.

The chain carries TRBV5-1 and TRBJ2-7; 9 bases map to TRBD1. CDR3 length: 16 residues. With V trimmed by 4 bases and J by 3 bases, 11 bases remained unmatched. From germline, CDR1 is SGHRS and CDR2 YFSETQ. DNA of the CDR3: TGCGCCAGCAGCACTACCCCGGGGACAGGGAGCTACGAGCAGTACTTC. This encodes CASSTTPGTGSYEQYF.

In nucleotides, the CDR3 is TGTGCCAGCTCACGGGGGGGCAGGGGCGAGCAGTACTTC. It encodes CASSRGGRGEQYF. The J gene is TRBJ2-7, the V gene TRBV18; maybe TRBD2 (7 bases). Trimming shortened V by 4 bases and J by 6 bases, and 13 bases separated the two germline ends. CDR3 size: 13 residues. Germline lookup yields CDR1 KGHSH and CDR2 LQKENI.

This clone was seen just once. V is TRBV27 and J is TRBJ2-2; TRBD2 aligns across 8 bases. V shed 8 bases, J shed 6 bases, and the junction held 14 bases outside the gene matches. The CDR3 is 16 residues long. From germline, CDR1 is MNHEY and CDR2 SMNVEV (reference sequence). CDR3 sequence reads: CASSIATSGSPGELFF. The CDR3 DNA is TGTGCCAGCTCAATAGCAACTAGCGGCTCCCCCGGGGAGCTGTTTTTT.

The V gene is TRBV5-1, the J gene TRBJ2-3; tentative D call: TRBD2 (6 bases). V dropped 6 bases and J dropped 4 bases, with 18 bases sitting between them. The CDR3 consists of 15 residues. The germline CDR1 and CDR2 sequences are SGHRS and YFSETQ. For the CDR3, the DNA is TGCGCCAGCAACTGGGCGGGATTTTGGTCAGATACGCAGTATTTT. Translation: CASNWAGFWSDTQYF. The variable domain in full, completed from reference TRBV5-1 and TRBJ2-3, reads KAGVTQTPRYLIKTRGQQVTLSCSPISGHRSVSWYQQTPGQGLQFLFEYFSETQRNKGNFPGRFSGRQFSNSRSEMNVSTLELGDSALYLCASNWAGFWSDTQYFGPGTRLTVL.

This clone was seen only once. The chain uses TRBV5-1 and TRBJ2-1; weak D call: TRBD2 (5 bases). Germline CDR1 and CDR2: SGHRS and YFSETQ. Between the trimmed V and J ends, which lost 2 bases and 3 bases, there was a span of 12 bases. This CDR3 region has 15 residues. The CDR3 DNA is TGCGCCAGCAGCTTTCTAGAGGGCCGCTACAATGAGCAGTTCTTC. Amino acid sequence: CASSFLEGRYNEQFF.